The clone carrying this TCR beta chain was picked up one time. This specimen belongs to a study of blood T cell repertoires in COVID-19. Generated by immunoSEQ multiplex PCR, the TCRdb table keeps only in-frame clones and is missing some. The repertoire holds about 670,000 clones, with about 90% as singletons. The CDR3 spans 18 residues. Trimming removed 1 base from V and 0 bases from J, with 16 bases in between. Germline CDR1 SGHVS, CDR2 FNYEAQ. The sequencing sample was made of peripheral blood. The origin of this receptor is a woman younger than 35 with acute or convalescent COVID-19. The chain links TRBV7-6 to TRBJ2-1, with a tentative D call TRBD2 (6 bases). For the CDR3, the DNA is TGTGCCAGCAGCTTAGTGGCGGGTAGCGGATCCTCCTACAATGAGCAGTTCTTC. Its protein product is CASSLVAGSGSSYNEQFF.